This T cell receptor beta chain appears in the sequencing data of a study of tumor-infiltrating lymphocytes in primary liver carcinoma. Whole-study context: Surgeons resected the patients' primary liver carcinomas. About 3.5 to 8 million productive TCRbeta reads were obtained from the samples, with similar numbers across tissue types. Study-level findings and limits: Tumors had a top-250-clone fraction that was significantly higher than blood (p = 0.039).

Making TCR beta cDNA involved approximately 530 ng total RNA and a constant-region primer. For TCR beta, libraries were produced by three nested multiplex PCR rounds using slightly modified ARM-PCR. PCR rounds one and two used TRBV1-TRBV30 forward primers with a C-beta reverse primer for 10 cycles each. TCRdb reprocessed the multiplex PCR reads via MiXCR and lists one record per CDR3 protein. The sample consists of approximately 330,000 distinct CDR3 sequences, less than 65% of them appearing once. Extraction also yielded germline DNA, while blood RNA was obtained from unsorted whole blood. The CDR3 spans 13 residues. Germline assignment: CDR1 MNHEY and CDR2 SVGEGT. This clonotype was observed a single time. The antigen is undetermined. Its ends do not fully match the called genes, so a read error is possible.

This receptor was taken from a man aged 35 to 55 with primary liver carcinoma and hepatitis B virus infection. The sample was peripheral blood. The chain links TRBV6-2 or TRBV6-3 to TRBJ2-1, with TRBD2 matching 13 bases. The CDR3 DNA is TGCGCCAGCAGGACTAGCGGGAGAACTGAGCAGTTCTTC. It specifies CASRTSGRTEQFF.